A single sample gave rise to the 30 T cell receptor beta chains below, sequenced in a study of early T cells in non-severe SARS-CoV-2 infection. TCRdb re-called the 5' RACE reads with MiXCR, one entry per CDR3 protein. The table lists just under 60,000 distinct CDR3 sequences, more than 8.5% of them singletons. Sample: whole blood. The receptors come from an adult who was a healthcare worker with PCR-confirmed SARS-CoV-2 infection or an uninfected control (not recorded which).

This clonotype was found a few times. The chain uses TRBV6-1 and TRBJ2-5, with D unclear. The CDR3 loop spans 13 amino acids. Germline lookup yields CDR1 MNHNS and CDR2 SASEGT. V gave up 1 base and J gave up 5 bases, with 8 bases separating them. CDR3 sequence reads: CASSEGSRETQYF. As DNA, the CDR3 is TGTGCCAGCAGTGAAGGTAGTAGGGAGACCCAGTACTTC.

The rearrangement links TRBV6-2 or TRBV6-3 to TRBJ2-3; possibly TRBD2 for D (5 bases). CDR1 and CDR2 (germline): MNHEY, SVGEGT. The V gene lost 6 bases and the J gene lost 3 bases, with 22 bases spanning the gap. The CDR3 length is 17 residues. CDR3 sequence reads: CASSRGMASPGTDTQYF. The CDR3 DNA reads as TGTGCCAGCAGCCGAGGAATGGCCTCTCCGGGGACAGATACGCAGTATTTT.

This clonotype was seen a few times. J is TRBJ2-1 and V is TRBV12-5; 12 nucleotides align to TRBD2. Germline V gives CDR1 LGHNT, CDR2 FRNRAP. The length of the CDR3 is 16 residues. The V gene end was trimmed by 1 base and the J gene end by 3 bases; junction bases not matched to a gene: 1. The CDR3 DNA follows: TGTGCTAGTGGTTTGGGACTAGCGGGAGTCTACAATGAGCAGTTCTTC. This gives the protein CASGLGLAGVYNEQFF.

This clonotype was found many times. The rearrangement links TRBV11-2 to TRBJ1-1, with D unclear. The CDR3 is 13 amino acids. Trimming shortened V by 5 bases and J by 7 bases, and 14 bases separated the two germline ends. Looked up from germline, CDR1 is SGHAT and CDR2 is FQNNGV. In DNA form, the CDR3 reads TGTGCCAGCAGCCCAGAGAGTGGAGTTGAAGCTTTCTTT. Encoded protein: CASSPESGVEAFF.

The sample holds many counts of this clonotype. The V gene is TRBV6-6, the J gene TRBJ2-7; D remains unclear. V was trimmed by 3 bases and J by 5 bases, leaving 14 bases between them. CDR3 length equals 14 residues. CDR1 is MNHNY, CDR2 SVGAGI, per germline (reference sequence). In DNA form, the CDR3 reads TGTGCCAGCAGTTATGGACCGGGTTTCCACGAGCAGTACTTC. It codes for CASSYGPGFHEQYF.

This clonotype has ten or more counts. This chain links TRBV5-1 with TRBJ2-3; 7 nucleotides line up with TRBD1. The CDR3 consists of 15 residues. The V segment lost 4 bases and the J segment 2 bases; nucleotides outside the gene matches: 7. Germline values: CDR1 SGHRS, CDR2 YFSETQ. CDR3 loop: CASSPGDRDTDTQYF. CDR3 in DNA: TGCGCCAGCAGCCCCGGCGACAGGGACACAGATACGCAGTATTTT. The variable domain in full, completed from reference TRBV5-1 and TRBJ2-3, reads KAGVTQTPRYLIKTRGQQVTLSCSPISGHRSVSWYQQTPGQGLQFLFEYFSETQRNKGNFPGRFSGRQFSNSRSEMNVSTLELGDSALYLCASSPGDRDTDTQYFGPGTRLTVL.

This clonotype showed up many times. The chain joins TRBV3-1 to TRBJ1-3; D gene ambiguous. The CDR3 is made up of 15 amino acids. Germline V lookup: CDR1 LGHDT, CDR2 YNNKEL (reference sequence). The germline V and J ends were trimmed by 0 bases and 4 bases, with 10 bases remaining between them. The CDR3: CASSQDARGGNTIYF. In nucleotides, the CDR3 is TGTGCCAGCAGCCAAGATGCTAGAGGCGGAAACACCATATATTTT.

This clonotype appeared many times. The chain links TRBV5-6 to TRBJ1-4; 7 positions agree with TRBD1. Trimming at V came to 0 bases and at J to 8 bases, leaving 4 bases not matched to a gene. Germline CDR1 SGHDT, CDR2 YYEEEE. The CDR3 runs to 14 residues. For the CDR3, the DNA is TGTGCCAGCAGCTTGGTGGGACAGCGCGAAAAACTGTTTTTT. This gives the protein CASSLVGQREKLFF.

This clonotype has ten or more counts. The rearrangement joins TRBV9 to TRBJ2-5; 9 nucleotides agree with TRBD1. V shed 3 bases, J shed 1 base, and the junction held 7 bases outside the gene matches. In germline, CDR1 is SGDLS, CDR2 YYNGEE. The CDR3 spans 16 residues. The chain's CDR3 is CASSARQGGLQETQYF. CDR3 in DNA: TGTGCCAGCAGCGCGAGACAGGGGGGACTCCAAGAGACCCAGTACTTC.

This clonotype was recorded at least ten times. The CDR3 nucleotides are TGTGCCAGCAGCCGGGGAGGCAGGAGAAATGAGCAGTTCTTC. Encoded protein: CASSRGGRRNEQFF. J is TRBJ2-1 and V is TRBV13; possible D gene TRBD2, 6 bases. CDR3 length: 14 residues. The germline gives CDR1 PRHDT, CDR2 FYEKMQ (reference sequence). Trimming left V 5 bases short and J 7 bases short, with 15 bases between.

In its sample, this clonotype was seen a few times. This chain links TRBV28 with TRBJ2-7; D remains ambiguous. Per germline, CDR1 MDHEN and CDR2 SYDVKM. Trimming took 2 bases from V and 9 from J, leaving 8 bases between them. The CDR3 has 11 amino acids. The CDR3 reads CASSLTEGQYF. CDR3 bases: TGTGCCAGCAGTTTAACCGAAGGGCAGTACTTC.

This clonotype was detected a few times. The chain carries TRBV6-5 and TRBJ1-1; 7 positions agree with TRBD1. Germline loops: CDR1 MNHEY, CDR2 SVGAGI. V shed 7 bases and J 0 bases; nucleotides not matched to a gene: 2. This CDR3 contains 13 residues. The DNA for the CDR3 is TGTGCCAGCATGACAGGGTTGAACACTGAAGCTTTCTTT. Protein sequence: CASMTGLNTEAFF.

The sample holds many counts of this clonotype. The chain combines TRBV9 with TRBJ1-2; tentative D call: TRBD1 (5 bases). The V gene lost 6 bases and the J gene lost 2 bases, with 11 bases spanning the gap. Per germline, CDR1 SGDLS and CDR2 YYNGEE. There are 13 residues in the CDR3. The CDR3 is CASTQTENYGYTF. The CDR3 DNA sequence: TGTGCCAGCACCCAGACAGAGAACTATGGCTACACCTTC.

This chain joins TRBV28 and TRBJ2-7; TRBD1 might be the D (6 bases). Per germline, CDR1 MDHEN and CDR2 SYDVKM. The germline V and J ends were trimmed by 3 bases and 9 bases, with 21 bases remaining between them. The CDR3 totals 15 residues. CDR3 residues: CASSLGSDSEAVQYF. In DNA, the CDR3 is TGTGCCAGCAGTTTGGGTTCGGACAGCGAGGCTGTGCAGTACTTC.

This clonotype was seen a few times. V and J are TRBV9 and TRBJ2-1; 14 bases fit TRBD2. Germline lookup yields CDR1 SGDLS and CDR2 YYNGEE. With 3 bases clipped from V and 8 bases from J, the junction kept 4 bases outside the gene matches. The CDR3 sequence is 15 residues long. As DNA, the CDR3 is TGTGCCAGCAGCGCGACTAGCGGGAGGGTAGATGAGCAGTTCTTC. This gives the protein CASSATSGRVDEQFF.

This sequence joins TRBV4-3 and TRBJ2-5; 8 bases are a match to TRBD2. V was pared by 4 bases and J by 4 bases, with 8 bases of the junction left unmatched. The CDR3 has 15 amino acids. The germline CDR1 and CDR2 sequences are LGHNA and YSLEER. The CDR3 sequence is CASSPTLSGVETQYF. As DNA, the CDR3 is TGCGCCAGCAGCCCGACCCTTAGCGGGGTAGAGACCCAGTACTTC.

The CDR3 region has the DNA TGTGCCAGCAGCTTAAAACGGAACACTGAAGCTTTCTTT. Amino acids: CASSLKRNTEAFF. The chain combines TRBV7-2 with TRBJ1-1, with D unresolved. In germline, CDR1 is SGHTA, CDR2 FQGNSA. This CDR3 region has 13 residues. The ends were cut back, 2 bases at V and 1 base at J, with 5 bases in the middle.

This clonotype was counted at least ten times. The chain combines TRBV15 with TRBJ2-3, with D possibly called TRBD1 or TRBD2 (5 bases each). Trimming removed 5 bases from V and 0 bases from J, with 12 bases in between. The germline CDR1 and CDR2 sequences are LNHNV and YYDKDF (reference sequence). This CDR3 has 15 residues. The CDR3 spells CATSGGLGSTDTQYF. The CDR3, as DNA: TGTGCCACCAGCGGGGGTTTGGGCAGCACAGATACGCAGTATTTT.

In its sample, this clonotype was seen many times. CDR3 region: CASSVRAANTEAFF. The CDR3 DNA reads as TGTGCCAGCAGCGTTAGGGCTGCGAACACTGAAGCTTTCTTT. The chain has TRBV9 and TRBJ1-1; D gene ambiguous. The germline CDR1 and CDR2 sequences are SGDLS and YYNGEE. The CDR3 loop spans 14 amino acids. Deletions cut 2 bases from V and 1 base from J, with 9 bases between.

This clonotype was seen ten or more times. The chain carries TRBV6-6 and TRBJ1-6; the D gene is possibly TRBD1 (5 bases). The V gene lost 2 bases and the J gene lost 7 bases, with 9 bases spanning the gap. The V gene's germline CDR1 is MNHNY and CDR2 SVGAGI (reference sequence). CDR3 size: 14 residues. The CDR3 DNA reads as TGTGCCAGCAGTTACGACAGTCTAAATTCACCCCTCCACTTT. It codes for CASSYDSLNSPLHF.

This clonotype was seen a few times. V gene TRBV6-6 combines with J gene TRBJ2-2, with 14 bases identical to TRBD2. Trimming cost V 7 bases and J 6 bases; bases outside gene matches: 13. CDR3 length equals 18 residues. CDR1 is MNHNY, CDR2 SVGAGI, per germline (reference sequence). CDR3 in amino acids: CASTLSRGLAGVSGELFF. In DNA form, the CDR3 reads TGTGCCAGCACATTAAGTAGGGGACTAGCGGGAGTATCCGGGGAGCTGTTTTTT.

There are many counts of this clonotype. J is TRBJ2-1 and V is TRBV7-2; D may be TRBD2 (6 bases). Looked up from germline, CDR1 is SGHTA and CDR2 is FQGNSA. The CDR3 is made up of 17 amino acids. Trimming removed 0 bases from V and 2 bases from J, with 14 bases in between. CDR3 in DNA: TGTGCCAGCAGCTTAGCGGTGTGGACTAACACCTACAATGAGCAGTTCTTC. Encoded protein: CASSLAVWTNTYNEQFF. Full variable domain (rest looked up from reference TRBV7-2 and TRBJ2-1): GAGVSQSPSNKVTEKGKDVELRCDPISGHTALYWYRQSLGQGLEFLIYFQGNSAPDKSGLPSDRFSAERTGGSVSTLTIQRTQQEDSAVYLCASSLAVWTNTYNEQFFGPGTRLTVL.

This clonotype has a handful of counts. The gene calls are TRBV10-3 and TRBJ2-7; D gene unclear. V dropped 0 bases and J dropped 4 bases, with 4 bases sitting between them. This CDR3 spans 12 amino acids. The germline gives CDR1 ENHRY, CDR2 SYGVKD. CDR3 sequence: CAISESEYEQYF. The CDR3 DNA reads as TGTGCCATCAGTGAGTCGGAGTACGAGCAGTACTTC.

This clonotype was recorded many times. V is TRBV10-3 and J is TRBJ1-5; TRBD1 agrees at 9 bases. The ends lost 6 bases at V and 4 bases at J; junction bases unmatched: 4. Germline CDR1 ENHRY, CDR2 SYGVKD. CDR3 length: 14 residues. The CDR3 coding sequence is TGTGCCATCAGAGGGACAGGGCGAAATCAGCCCCAGCATTTT. Protein product: CAIRGTGRNQPQHF.

There are many counts of this clonotype. The chain carries TRBV20-1 and TRBJ1-6, with D possibly being TRBD1 (5 bases). CDR3 length: 14 amino acids. The V end was cut by 6 bases, the J end by 5 bases, with 14 bases between. CDR1 is DFQATT and CDR2 is SNEGSKA in the germline V gene (reference sequence). CDR3 sequence reads: CSAQTGTNNSPLHF. CDR3 nucleotide sequence: TGCAGTGCCCAAACCGGGACGAATAATTCACCCCTCCACTTT.

This clonotype was seen at least ten times. This sequence joins TRBV7-2 and TRBJ2-7; 11 bases are shared with TRBD2. This CDR3 is built from 15 residues. The V segment lost 1 base and the J segment 2 bases; nucleotides outside the gene matches: 1. Germline CDR1 SGHTA, CDR2 FQGNSA. CDR3 amino acids: CASSLGLAGTYEQYF. The CDR3 DNA sequence: TGTGCCAGCAGCTTAGGACTAGCGGGAACCTACGAGCAGTACTTC.

This clonotype has ten or more counts. V usage is TRBV25-1 and J usage is TRBJ2-2; no firm D call. Between the trimmed V and J ends, which lost 6 bases and 5 bases, there was a span of 10 bases. Germline values: CDR1 MGHDK, CDR2 SYGVNS. The CDR3 length is 13 residues. CDR3 region: CASRAPETGELFF. Written as DNA, the CDR3 is TGTGCCAGCAGAGCCCCGGAGACCGGGGAGCTGTTTTTT.

There are many counts of this clonotype. This chain links TRBV7-9 with TRBJ2-2, with D perhaps matching TRBD2 (5 bases). V lost 5 bases and J 6 bases, leaving 10 bases between the germline ends. Germline V gene lookup returns CDR1 SEHNR and CDR2 FQNEAQ (reference sequence). CDR3 length: 13 residues. The DNA for the CDR3 is TGTGCCAGCAGCCCCGAGGGTGCCGGGGAGCTGTTTTTT. It yields the protein CASSPEGAGELFF.

In this sample, this clonotype turned up many times. The rearrangement uses TRBV12-3 or TRBV12-4 and TRBJ1-1; TRBD1 might be the D (6 bases). This CDR3 has 17 residues. V was cut by 2 bases and J by 1 base, with 17 bases left in between. CDR3 sequence reads: CASSLSRQGTGNTEAFF. The CDR3 DNA follows: TGTGCCAGCAGTTTATCGCGTCAGGGGACGGGGAACACTGAAGCTTTCTTT.

This clonotype appeared a few times. The chain combines TRBV9 with TRBJ2-4, with 12 bases lining up with TRBD2. The germline gives CDR1 SGDLS, CDR2 YYNGEE. The ends lost 4 bases at V and 9 bases at J; junction bases unmatched: 5. The CDR3 is 14 amino acids. The CDR3: CASSLGLAGSIQYF. The CDR3, as DNA: TGTGCCAGCAGCCTGGGACTAGCGGGTTCCATTCAGTACTTC.